What follows are 5 T cell receptor beta chains derived from one specimen sequenced in a study of T cell changes during pregnancy in multiple sclerosis. Some clones are missing from TCRdb's copy, which holds only in-frame ones; the method was immunoSEQ multiplex PCR. Of about 50,000 clones detected, approximately 91% appear once; the ten largest clones hold approximately 0.29%. The source material was CD4+ T cells from peripheral blood mononuclear cells, sampled in the second trimester of pregnancy. These receptors were collected from a female donor with multiple sclerosis, enrolled in a pregnancy study.

The V and J genes are TRBV27 and TRBJ2-3; TRBD2 is a possible D gene (5 bases). This CDR3 comprises 13 residues. Trimming removed 7 bases from V and 3 bases from J, with 11 bases in between. CDR1 and CDR2 (germline): MNHEY, SMNVEV (reference sequence). The CDR3 DNA reads as TGTGCCAGCAACCCACTAGGGACAGATACGCAGTATTTT. As protein: CASNPLGTDTQYF.

The rearrangement joins TRBV30 to TRBJ2-5; TRBD2 agrees at 10 bases. Germline-derived CDR1 and CDR2 are GTSNPN and SVGIG (reference sequence). With 3 bases clipped from V and 1 base from J, the junction kept 8 bases outside the gene matches. The CDR3 is 16 amino acids. The CDR3 loop is CAWRDEKRGGQETQYF. DNA for the CDR3: TGTGCCTGGAGGGATGAAAAGCGGGGGGGCCAAGAGACCCAGTACTTC.

The rearrangement joins TRBV19 to TRBJ2-2, with 7 positions matching TRBD1. V lost 6 bases, J lost 7 bases, and 14 bases stayed unmatched. This CDR3 spans 16 amino acids. The germline V gene encodes CDR1 LNHDA and CDR2 SQIVND (reference sequence). The CDR3 coding sequence is TGTGCCAGTAGAACCCTATCGGAACAGGGGCTCGGGGAGCTGTTTTTT. Its translation: CASRTLSEQGLGELFF. Combining the CDR3 with reference TRBV19 and TRBJ2-2 gives the whole variable domain DGGITQSPKYLFRKEGQNVTLSCEQNLNHDAMYWYRQDPGQGLRLIYYSQIVNDFQKGDIAEGYSVSREKKESFPLTVTSAQKNPTAFYLCASRTLSEQGLGELFFGEGSRLTVL.

The rearrangement uses TRBV19 and TRBJ1-5; a possible D gene is TRBD1 (5 bases). V gave up 0 bases and J gave up 3 bases, with 9 bases separating them. The CDR3 sequence is 15 residues long. Germline values: CDR1 LNHDA, CDR2 SQIVND (reference sequence). The CDR3 coding sequence is TGTGCCAGTAGTATAGAGGGGGGGACCAATCAGCCCCAGCATTTT. Its protein product is CASSIEGGTNQPQHF.

The chain employs TRBV11-3 and TRBJ2-7, with D unclear. The germline gives CDR1 SGHNT, CDR2 YENEEA. The CDR3 has 13 residues. V was shortened by 6 bases and J by 0 bases, with 9 bases between the two germline ends. The CDR3 coding sequence is TGTGCCAGCAGTCCGGGTTTCTCCTACGAGCAGTACTTC. Translating it yields CASSPGFSYEQYF.